One sample yielded the 18 T cell receptor beta chains listed below, sequenced in a study of T cells in narcolepsy. This table comes from immunoSEQ multiplex PCR, and its TCRdb copy is limited to in-frame clones, with some not included. Among tens of thousands of clones listed, about 76% were seen once. The sequencing sample was made of CD45RA- memory CD4+ T cells from PBMCs. These receptors originate from a human donor with narcolepsy.

V is TRBV28 and J is TRBJ1-5, with D perhaps matching TRBD1 (5 bases). V was cut by 5 bases and J by 0 bases, with 14 bases left in between. This CDR3 contains 16 residues. Germline values: CDR1 MDHEN, CDR2 SYDVKM. This CDR3 reads CASSPPAGFSNQPQHF. The CDR3 DNA sequence: TGTGCCAGCAGTCCCCCGGCAGGGTTTAGCAATCAGCCCCAGCATTTT.

This chain uses TRBV5-1 with TRBJ2-3, with D perhaps TRBD2 (6 bases). From germline, CDR1 is SGHRS and CDR2 YFSETQ. The CDR3 spans 15 residues. V gave up 0 bases and J gave up 2 bases, with 10 bases separating them. The CDR3: CASSLEQRVTDTQYF. The CDR3 DNA sequence: TGCGCCAGCAGCTTGGAGCAGCGGGTCACAGATACGCAGTATTTT.

The chain couples TRBV25-1 to TRBJ2-5; TRBD2 agrees at 11 bases. Judging by the DNA end, TRBJ2-7 fits better; the J call may be wrong. Germline CDR1 reads MGHDK; CDR2 reads SYGVNS. CDR3 length: 17 amino acids. CDR3 sequence reads: CASSELEGTSGPYEQYF. The CDR3 nucleotides read TGTGCCAGCAGTGAATTAGAGGGGACTAGCGGTCCCTACGAGCAGTACTTC.

The genes are TRBV11-3 and TRBJ2-7; 7 bases align to TRBD1. With 1 base clipped from V and 3 bases from J, the junction kept 6 bases outside the gene matches. CDR1 and CDR2 (germline): SGHNT, YENEEA. The length of the CDR3 is 15 residues. CDR3 sequence (DNA): TGTGCCAGCAGCTTAGTCGCCACAGGGGTCTACGAGCAGTACTTC. Residues: CASSLVATGVYEQYF.

The CDR3, as DNA: TGTGCCAGCTCAGGGGGGAGCTCCTACGAGCAGTACTTC. Translation: CASSGGSSYEQYF. The gene calls are TRBV7-2 and TRBJ2-7; a weak D match, TRBD1 (7 bases). The CDR3 is made up of 13 amino acids. Trimming stripped 8 bases from V and 0 bases from J, with 11 bases between. Looked up from germline, CDR1 is SGHTA and CDR2 is FQGNSA.

This chain links TRBV30 with TRBJ1-4, with a tentative D call TRBD1 (6 bases). The CDR3 covers 16 residues. Germline V CDR1 and CDR2: GTSNPN, SVGIG (reference sequence). Trimming took off 0 bases at V and 0 bases at J, with 11 bases between the two ends. The CDR3 DNA is TGTGCCTGGAGTGTACCGGGGGCCCCAACTAATGAAAAACTGTTTTTT. This sequence encodes CAWSVPGAPTNEKLFF.

The chain links TRBV29-1 to TRBJ2-2, with D possibly being TRBD1 or TRBD2 (6 bases each). This CDR3 is built from 14 residues. The germline CDR1 and CDR2 sequences are SQVTM and ANQGSEA. Trimming removed 6 bases from V and 3 bases from J, with 14 bases in between. The CDR3, as DNA: TGCAGCGTCACAGGTGGGGGGCACACCGGGGAGCTGTTTTTT. Translation gives CSVTGGGHTGELFF.

The chain has TRBV12-5 and TRBJ2-5, with 7 bases matching TRBD2. Germline assignment: CDR1 LGHNT and CDR2 FRNRAP. The CDR3 has 15 residues. V was clipped by 5 bases and J by 2 bases; unmatched bases: 8. The CDR3 DNA is TGTGCTAGTGGTCCTGGACTAGGGTATCAAGAGACCCAGTACTTC. Its protein is CASGPGLGYQETQYF.

The rearrangement links TRBV6-5 to TRBJ1-1, with D possibly matching TRBD1 (6 bases). CDR1 is MNHEY, CDR2 SVGAGI, per germline. The V end was cut by 7 bases, the J end by 5 bases, with 20 bases between. This CDR3 has 15 residues. Here the CDR3 reads CASIPPQGGGTEAFF. The CDR3, as DNA: TGTGCCAGCATCCCTCCCCAGGGAGGGGGGACTGAAGCTTTCTTT.

In this sample, this clone turned up once. This sequence joins TRBV18 and TRBJ1-2, with D unclear. The CDR3 sequence is 12 residues long. Trimming took 2 bases from V and 7 from J, leaving 8 bases between them. CDR1 and CDR2 from the germline V gene are KGHSH and LQKENI. Here the CDR3 reads CASSPGEAGYTF. The CDR3 DNA sequence: TGTGCCAGCTCACCAGGGGAAGCTGGCTACACCTTC.

Here the CDR3 reads CASSLEGRGSSYEQYF. The DNA of the CDR3 is TGTGCCAGCAGCTTGGAAGGCCGGGGAAGCTCCTACGAGCAGTACTTC. The gene calls are TRBV5-6 and TRBJ2-7; TRBD2 is a possible D gene (5 bases). This CDR3 contains 16 residues. Germline CDR1 SGHDT, CDR2 YYEEEE. The V end was cut by 0 bases, the J end by 0 bases, with 13 bases between.

The chain carries TRBV27 and TRBJ1-2, with 11 bases matching TRBD1. V gave up 2 bases and J gave up 7 bases; unmatched junction bases: 12. In germline, CDR1 is MNHEY, CDR2 SMNVEV (reference sequence). The CDR3 has 17 residues. As DNA, the CDR3 is TGTGCCAGCAGTTTAGTAGGACAGGGGGCCTATAGCCTTGGCTACACCTTC. Translating it yields CASSLVGQGAYSLGYTF.

This clone showed up just a few times. This chain uses TRBV7-9 with TRBJ1-1; tentatively, D is TRBD1 (5 bases). In germline, CDR1 is SEHNR, CDR2 FQNEAQ (reference sequence). CDR3 length equals 15 residues. V dropped 5 bases and J dropped 4 bases, with 17 bases sitting between them. The DNA for the CDR3 is TGTGCCAGCAGCCCGGTATTGGGGGACGGCACTGAAGCTTTCTTT. It yields the protein CASSPVLGDGTEAFF.

The J gene is TRBJ2-7, the V gene TRBV10-3; a weak D match, TRBD2 (5 bases). Germline assignment: CDR1 ENHRY and CDR2 SYGVKD. V was trimmed by 5 bases and J by 5 bases, leaving 10 bases between them. The CDR3 length is 12 residues. CDR3 sequence reads: CAISWGDDEQYF. The CDR3 coding sequence is TGTGCCATCAGTTGGGGAGACGACGAGCAGTACTTC.

Of note for this clone: The identical CDR3 is also encoded by other nucleotide sequences in the sample. CDR3 protein: CASSVGLSYEQYF. CDR3 DNA sequence: TGTGCCAGCAGCGTCGGACTCAGCTACGAGCAGTACTTC. The gene calls are TRBV9 and TRBJ2-7; D might be TRBD2 (5 bases). Deletions cut 2 bases from V and 3 bases from J, with 9 bases between. The CDR3 extends over 13 amino acids. Per germline, CDR1 SGDLS and CDR2 YYNGEE.

The chain joins TRBV30 to TRBJ2-5; 7 nucleotides agree with TRBD1. The CDR3 is 13 residues long. Per the germline V gene, CDR1 is GTSNPN and CDR2 is SVGIG (reference sequence). V was pared by 7 bases and J by 5 bases, with 10 bases of the junction left unmatched. CDR3 sequence reads: CASRQGQLETQYF. As DNA, the CDR3 is TGTGCCTCTCGACAGGGTCAATTGGAGACCCAGTACTTC.

The chain carries TRBV6-4 and TRBJ2-3, with 8 bases fitting TRBD1. The CDR3 runs 14 residues. The V gene end was trimmed by 4 bases and the J gene end by 3 bases; junction bases not matched to a gene: 3. Germline V CDR1 and CDR2: MRHNA, SNTAGT. In DNA, the CDR3 is TGTGCCAGCAGTGCGACAGGGGCTACAGATACGCAGTATTTT. This encodes CASSATGATDTQYF.

The chain employs TRBV30 and TRBJ1-1; D perhaps matches TRBD1 (6 bases). Germline CDR1 reads GTSNPN; CDR2 reads SVGIG (reference sequence). V lost 0 bases and J 5 bases, leaving 28 bases between the germline ends. This CDR3 spans 19 amino acids. The CDR3 reads CAWSVPPLRTGRSTTEAFF. DNA for the CDR3: TGTGCCTGGAGTGTACCCCCTTTGAGAACAGGGCGCTCAACTACTGAAGCTTTCTTT.